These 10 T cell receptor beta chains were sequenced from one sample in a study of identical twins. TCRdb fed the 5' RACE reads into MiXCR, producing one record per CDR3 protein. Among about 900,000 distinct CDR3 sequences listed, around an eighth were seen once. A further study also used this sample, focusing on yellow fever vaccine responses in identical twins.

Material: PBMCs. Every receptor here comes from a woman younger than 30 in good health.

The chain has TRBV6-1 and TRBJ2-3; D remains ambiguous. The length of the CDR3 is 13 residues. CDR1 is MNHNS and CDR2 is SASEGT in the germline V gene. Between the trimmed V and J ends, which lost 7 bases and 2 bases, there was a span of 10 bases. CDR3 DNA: TGTGCCAGCATGCAGGACCTCACAGATACGCAGTATTTT. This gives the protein CASMQDLTDTQYF.

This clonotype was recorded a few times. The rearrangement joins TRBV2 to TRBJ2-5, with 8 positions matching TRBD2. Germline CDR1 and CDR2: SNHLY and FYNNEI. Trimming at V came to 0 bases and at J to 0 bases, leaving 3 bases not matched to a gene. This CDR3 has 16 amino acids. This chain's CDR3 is CASSEARGGYQETQYF. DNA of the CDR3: TGTGCCAGCAGTGAAGCCCGGGGGGGGTACCAAGAGACCCAGTACTTC.

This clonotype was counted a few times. CDR3 sequence (DNA): TGTGCCAGCAGAGACAAGGCCGGGAACATTCAGTACTTC. Translating it yields CASRDKAGNIQYF. The chain recombines TRBV3-1 with TRBJ2-4, with D unresolved. The V gene lost 6 bases and the J gene lost 7 bases, with 13 bases spanning the gap. Germline assignment: CDR1 LGHDT and CDR2 YNNKEL (reference sequence). The CDR3 runs to 13 residues.

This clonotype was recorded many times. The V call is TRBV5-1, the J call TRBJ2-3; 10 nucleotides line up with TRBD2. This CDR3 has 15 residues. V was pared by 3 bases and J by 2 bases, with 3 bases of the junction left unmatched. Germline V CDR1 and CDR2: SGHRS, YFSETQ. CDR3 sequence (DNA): TGCGCCAGCAGCTGGCTAGCGGGGGACACAGATACGCAGTATTTT. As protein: CASSWLAGDTDTQYF.

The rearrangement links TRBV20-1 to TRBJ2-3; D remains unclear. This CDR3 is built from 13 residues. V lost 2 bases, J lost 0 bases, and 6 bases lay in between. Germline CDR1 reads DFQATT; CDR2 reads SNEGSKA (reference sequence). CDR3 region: CSARLLSTDTQYF. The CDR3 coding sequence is TGCAGTGCTAGACTATTAAGCACAGATACGCAGTATTTT.

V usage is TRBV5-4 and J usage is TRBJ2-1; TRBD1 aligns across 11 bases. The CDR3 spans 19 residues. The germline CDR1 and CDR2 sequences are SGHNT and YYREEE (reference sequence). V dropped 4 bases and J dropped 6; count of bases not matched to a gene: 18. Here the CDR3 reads CASSHSLRGWGQGVNEQFF. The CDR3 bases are TGTGCCAGCAGCCACTCCCTGAGGGGTTGGGGACAGGGGGTCAATGAGCAGTTCTTC.

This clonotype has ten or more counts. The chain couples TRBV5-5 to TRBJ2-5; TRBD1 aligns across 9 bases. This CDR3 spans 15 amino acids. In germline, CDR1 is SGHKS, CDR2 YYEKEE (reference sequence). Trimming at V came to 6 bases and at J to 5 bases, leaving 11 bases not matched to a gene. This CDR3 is CASTLDRGSFETQYF. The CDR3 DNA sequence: TGTGCCAGCACCCTGGACAGGGGTAGTTTCGAGACCCAGTACTTC.

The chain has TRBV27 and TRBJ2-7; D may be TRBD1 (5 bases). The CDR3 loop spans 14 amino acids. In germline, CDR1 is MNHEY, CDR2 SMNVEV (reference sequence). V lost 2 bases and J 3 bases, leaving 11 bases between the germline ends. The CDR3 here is CASSLQGSFYEQYF. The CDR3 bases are TGTGCCAGCAGTTTACAGGGCAGCTTCTACGAGCAGTACTTC.

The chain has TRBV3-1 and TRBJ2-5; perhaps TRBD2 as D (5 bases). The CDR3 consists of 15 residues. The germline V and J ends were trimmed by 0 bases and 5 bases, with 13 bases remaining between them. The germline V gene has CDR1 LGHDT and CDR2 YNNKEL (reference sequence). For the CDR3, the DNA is TGTGCCAGCAGCCAAGATATCGGACGAGGGGAGACCCAGTACTTC. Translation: CASSQDIGRGETQYF.

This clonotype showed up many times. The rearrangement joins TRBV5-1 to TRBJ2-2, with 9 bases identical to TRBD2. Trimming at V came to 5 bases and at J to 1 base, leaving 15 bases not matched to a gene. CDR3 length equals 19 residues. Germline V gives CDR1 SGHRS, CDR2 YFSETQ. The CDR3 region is CASSPSKTSGIVNTGELFF. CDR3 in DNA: TGCGCCAGCAGTCCGTCCAAGACTAGCGGAATTGTGAACACCGGGGAGCTGTTTTTT.